This T cell receptor beta chain was found in a study of Tregs in tolerant kidney transplant recipients. Study-level points and caveats: No direct test of biological reproducibility was done here. Expanding Tregs on activated donor B cells appeared to best identify donor-specific TCRbeta clones.

The table came from immunoSEQ multiplex PCR; TCRdb's copy has only in-frame clones and leaves some out. The sample yields more than 95,000 clones, around nine tenths seen once. Germline CDR1 reads LNHDA; CDR2 reads SQIVND (reference sequence). The CDR3 has 13 residues. V shed 5 bases and J shed 8 bases, with 12 bases lying between them. About this clone: The antigen is not known.

Unstimulated regulatory T cells (CD4+CD25+CD127-), CD4+CD25- non-regulatory cells, CD4 and CD8 cells were FACS-sorted from thawed PBMCs. This sequence was found in a human donor in good health. Sequencing was carried out using CD4+ T cells from blood. This chain uses TRBV19 with TRBJ1-4; D perhaps matches TRBD1 (6 bases). As DNA, the CDR3 is TGTGCCAGTAGTCCCCAAGACAGGGAAAAACTGTTTTTT. Protein sequence: CASSPQDREKLFF.